A selection of T cell receptor beta chains follows, all from one sample in a study of cytomegalovirus exposure and HLA in healthy donors. TCRdb keeps only in-frame clones here, not all; method: immunoSEQ multiplex PCR. This table has roughly 180,000 clones, 60% to 85% appearing once. Sample: PBMCs. The receptor source for this set is a female donor in good health and CMV-seronegative. Both conserved end residues are part of each CDR3. D genes are given only for firm matches. Clone sizes are given selectively: once, few, many, or a class where the clone is expanded.

TRBV7-2	.	.	TRBJ2-5	CASSLMETVQETQYF	TGTGCCAGCAGCTTAATGGAGACAGTCCAAGAGACCCAGTACTTC
TRBV19	.	.	TRBJ2-2	CASGRSTGELFF	TGTGCGTCAGGGCGGAGCACCGGGGAGCTGTTTTTT
TRBV6-5	.	.	TRBJ2-5	CASTVPGLETQYF	TGTGCCAGCACCGTTCCGGGACTAGAGACCCAGTACTTC
TRBV5-6	.	.	TRBJ1-3	CASSLRLIGNTIYF	TGTGCCAGCAGCTTGCGGTTAATCGGAAACACCATATATTTT
TRBV5-1	TRBD1	.	TRBJ1-1	CASSFGQGALNTEAFF	TGCGCCAGCAGCTTTGGGCAGGGGGCATTGAACACTGAAGCTTTCTTT
TRBV4-2	TRBD1	.	TRBJ2-7	CASSQEGDRAYEQYF	TGTGCCAGCAGCCAAGAAGGGGACAGGGCCTACGAGCAGTACTTC
TRBV4-3	TRBD1	.	TRBJ1-2	CASSSLGGQGLGYTF	TGCGCCAGCAGCTCCTTAGGGGGACAGGGTTTGGGCTACACCTTC
TRBV4-3	TRBD1	.	TRBJ1-2	CASSQVLGGRGYTF	TGCGCCAGCAGCCAAGTTTTAGGGGGCCGCGGCTACACCTTC
TRBV19	TRBD1	.	TRBJ2-7	CASSIKPGTDYEQYF	TGTGCCAGTAGTATCAAACCCGGGACAGACTACGAGCAGTACTTC
TRBV9	.	few	TRBJ1-2	CACSGGYGYTF	TGTGCCTGCTCGGGGGGCTATGGCTACACCTTC
TRBV5-4	TRBD1	few	TRBJ2-5	CASSGTGWDQETQYF	TGTGCCAGCAGCGGGACAGGGTGGGACCAAGAGACCCAGTACTTC
TRBV27	TRBD1	.	TRBJ1-5	CASRGQLSNQPQHF	TGTGCCAGCAGGGGACAGCTTAGCAATCAGCCCCAGCATTTT
TRBV12-5	.	.	TRBJ2-2	CASGPQFTETRYTGELFF	TGTGCTAGTGGTCCCCAATTTACCGAGACCAGGTACACCGGGGAGCTGTTTTTT
TRBV18	TRBD1	.	TRBJ1-6	CASSPDRGGSPLHF	TGTGCCAGCTCACCCGACAGGGGTGGATCACCCCTCCACTTT
TRBV28	.	.	TRBJ1-5	CASSLFWASISYSNQPQHF	TGTGCCAGCAGTTTATTTTGGGCATCGATCAGCTATAGCAATCAGCCCCAGCATTTT
TRBV7-8	.	.	TRBJ1-4	CASSLVAGRSPAELFF	TGTGCCAGCAGCTTAGTAGCGGGTCGATCTCCAGCGGAACTGTTTTTT
TRBV28	.	.	TRBJ1-1	CASSPGAQGTNEAFF	TGTGCCAGCAGCCCAGGGGCGCAGGGTACGAATGAAGCTTTCTTT
TRBV29-1	TRBD2	.	TRBJ2-5	CSAGNSGSEETQYF	TGCAGCGCCGGGAATAGCGGGAGTGAAGAGACCCAGTACTTC
TRBV7-9	TRBD1	.	TRBJ2-2	CASSLARGTVGELFF	TGTGCCAGCAGCTTAGCCAGGGGGACGGTCGGGGAGCTGTTTTTT
TRBV7-8	TRBD2	.	TRBJ2-3	CASRKGVRLAGTDTQYF	TGTGCCAGCAGAAAAGGCGTCCGGCTAGCGGGCACAGATACGCAGTATTTT
TRBV19	TRBD1	few	TRBJ1-5	CASAEAGGRSNQPQHF	TGTGCCAGTGCCGAGGCAGGGGGCAGGAGCAATCAGCCCCAGCATTTT
TRBV6-1	TRBD1	.	TRBJ1-5	CASSERTGITNQPQHF	TGTGCCAGCAGTGAAAGGACAGGGATTACCAATCAGCCCCAGCATTTT